This T cell receptor beta chain was identified in a study of CD8 T cells in ankylosing spondylitis. General observations from the study: The authors found the disease-linked clones to be CD8+ and relatively rare in peripheral blood. Reportedly, matched ankylosing spondylitis synovial fluid was significantly enriched for disease-linked clones. Roughly eight highly homologous variants made up a TCR beta motif, and this motif appeared characteristic of ankylosing spondylitis blood.

Making use of molecular barcodes, quantitative 5'-RACE generated TCR beta libraries. One entry per CDR3 protein, called by TCRdb with MiXCR from the 5' RACE reads. The table has approximately 400,000 distinct CDR3 sequences, around 26% seen once; the top ten hold about 0.89%. The CDR3 is 13 residues long. Germline CDR1 and CDR2: MDHEN and SYDVKM. Unmatched junction bases numbered 8, after V lost 6 bases and J lost 7 bases. Comments on this clonotype: Its antigen is still unknown.

This TCR derives from a male donor with ankylosing spondylitis. V is TRBV28 and J is TRBJ2-5; 7 positions agree with TRBD2. The sample comprised blood, either unsorted or a sorted T cell fraction (not recorded which). CDR3 nucleotides: TGTGCCAGCAGCCATCAAGCGGGGAGGACCCAGTACTTC. This codes for CASSHQAGRTQYF.